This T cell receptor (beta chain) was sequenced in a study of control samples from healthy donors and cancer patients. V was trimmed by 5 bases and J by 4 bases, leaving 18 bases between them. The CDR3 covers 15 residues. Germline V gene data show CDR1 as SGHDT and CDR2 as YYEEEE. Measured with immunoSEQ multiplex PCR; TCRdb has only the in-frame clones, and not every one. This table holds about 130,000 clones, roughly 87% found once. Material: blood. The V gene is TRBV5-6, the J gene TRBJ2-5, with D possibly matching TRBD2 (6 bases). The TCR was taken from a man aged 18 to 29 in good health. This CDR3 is CASSTLGGWGETQYF. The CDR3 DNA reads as TGTGCCAGCAGTACCCTGGGGGGATGGGGAGAGACCCAGTACTTC. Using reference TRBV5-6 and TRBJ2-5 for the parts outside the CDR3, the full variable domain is DAGVTQSPTHLIKTRGQQVTLRCSPKSGHDTVSWYQQALGQGPQFIFQYYEEEERQRGNFPDRFSGHQFPNYSSELNVNALLLGDSALYLCASSTLGGWGETQYFGPGTRLLVL.